The text below deals with one T cell receptor beta chain. This specimen includes other DNA sequences encoding the same CDR3. The data were produced by immunoSEQ multiplex PCR, yet TCRdb's version contains in-frame clones alone and is incomplete. This sample yields about 200,000 clones, of which more than 75% are seen a single time; roughly 8% belongs to the top ten. The CDR3 is 11 amino acids. The ends lost 5 bases at V and 3 bases at J; junction bases unmatched: 0. Germline V gene data show CDR1 as DFQATT and CDR2 as SNEGSKA (reference sequence). This record comes from a study of blood T cell repertoires in COVID-19. At the level of the study: The origin of the acute and convalescent COVID-19 samples was the United States, Italy and Spain. From T cells, B-cell-depleted T cells, or PBMCs came the material, which was cDNA or gDNA.

Seattle enrolled patients during active infection and tracked them longitudinally. This clonotype was obtained from an elderly woman with COVID-19, enrolled during active disease. The V gene is TRBV20-1, the J gene TRBJ2-5; 7 bases are shared with TRBD2. The sequenced material came from peripheral blood. CDR3: CSAAGEETQYF. CDR3 nucleotides: TGCAGTGCTGCGGGAGAAGAGACCCAGTACTTC.